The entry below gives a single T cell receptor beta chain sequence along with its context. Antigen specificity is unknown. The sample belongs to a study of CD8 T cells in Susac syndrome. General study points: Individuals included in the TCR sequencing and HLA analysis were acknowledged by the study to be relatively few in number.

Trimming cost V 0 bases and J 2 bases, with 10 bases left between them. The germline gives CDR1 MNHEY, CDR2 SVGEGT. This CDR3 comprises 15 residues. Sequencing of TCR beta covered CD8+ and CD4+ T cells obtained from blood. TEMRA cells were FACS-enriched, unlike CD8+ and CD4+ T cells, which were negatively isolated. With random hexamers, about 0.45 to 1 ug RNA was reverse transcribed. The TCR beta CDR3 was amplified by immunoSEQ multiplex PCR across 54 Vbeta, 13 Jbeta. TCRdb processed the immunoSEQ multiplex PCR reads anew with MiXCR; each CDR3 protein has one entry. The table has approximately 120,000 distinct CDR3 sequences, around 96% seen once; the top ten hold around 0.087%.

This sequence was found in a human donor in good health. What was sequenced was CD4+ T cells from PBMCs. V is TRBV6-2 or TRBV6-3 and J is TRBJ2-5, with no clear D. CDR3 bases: TGTGCCAGCAGTTACTCCGTGGACGATCAAGAGACCCAGTACTTC. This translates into CASSYSVDDQETQYF.